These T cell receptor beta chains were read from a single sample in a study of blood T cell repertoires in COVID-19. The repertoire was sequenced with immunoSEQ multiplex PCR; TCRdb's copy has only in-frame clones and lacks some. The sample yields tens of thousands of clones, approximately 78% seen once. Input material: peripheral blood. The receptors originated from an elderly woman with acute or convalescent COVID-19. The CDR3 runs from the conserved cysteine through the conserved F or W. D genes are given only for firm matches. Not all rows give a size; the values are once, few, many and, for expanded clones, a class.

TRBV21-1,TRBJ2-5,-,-,CASSKVWGQGGETQYF,TGTGCCAGCAGCAAAGTTTGGGGACAGGGAGGAGAGACCCAGTACTTC
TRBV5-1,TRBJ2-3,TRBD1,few,CASSPTGLGTDTQYF,TGCGCCAGCAGCCCGACAGGGTTAGGCACAGATACGCAGTATTTT
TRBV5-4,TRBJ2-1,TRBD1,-,CASSHIRTGGKNEQFF,TGTGCCAGCAGCCACATTCGGACAGGGGGTAAAAATGAGCAGTTCTTC
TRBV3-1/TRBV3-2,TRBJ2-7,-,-,CASSQDLPTTGSYEQYF,TGTGCCAGCAGCCAAGATCTCCCCACTACAGGGTCCTACGAGCAGTACTTC
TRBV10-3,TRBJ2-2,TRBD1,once,CAISEVATGATGELFF,TGTGCCATCAGTGAGGTTGCGACAGGGGCCACCGGGGAGCTGTTTTTT
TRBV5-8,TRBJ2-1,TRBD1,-,CASVSGQGSYNEQFF,TGTGCCAGTGTTTCGGGACAGGGGTCTTACAATGAGCAGTTCTTC
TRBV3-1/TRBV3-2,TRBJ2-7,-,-,CASSQNRAGYEQYF,TGTGCCAGCAGCCAAAACAGGGCAGGGTACGAGCAGTACTTC
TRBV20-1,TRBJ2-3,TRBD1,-,CSASSGQGTDTQYF,TGCAGTGCTAGTTCGGGACAGGGCACAGATACGCAGTATTTT
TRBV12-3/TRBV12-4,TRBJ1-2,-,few,CASSLEGYGYTF,TGTGCCAGCAGTTTAGAGGGGTATGGCTACACCTTC
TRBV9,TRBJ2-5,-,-,CASSVAEETQYF,TGTGCCAGCAGCGTGGCAGAAGAGACCCAGTACTTC
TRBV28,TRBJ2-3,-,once,CASSPPGLGTDTQYF,TGTGCCAGCAGTCCCCCGGGACTTGGCACAGATACGCAGTATTTT
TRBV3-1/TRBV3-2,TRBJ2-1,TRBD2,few,CASSQDAGAYNEQFF,TGTGCCAGCAGCCAAGATGCGGGAGCTTACAATGAGCAGTTCTTC
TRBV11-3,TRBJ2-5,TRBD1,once,CASSSPRGQGDQETQYF,TGTGCCAGCAGCTCGCCCCGCGGACAGGGGGACCAAGAGACCCAGTACTTC
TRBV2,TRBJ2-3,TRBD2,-,CASREGLAGGDTQYF,TGTGCCAGCAGGGAAGGACTAGCGGGAGGGGATACGCAGTATTTT
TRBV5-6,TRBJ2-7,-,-,CASSFSHEQYF,TGTGCCAGCAGCTTTAGCCACGAGCAGTACTTC
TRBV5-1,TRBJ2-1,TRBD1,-,CASSPGQGALGEQFF,TGCGCCAGCAGCCCGGGACAGGGGGCGTTGGGTGAGCAGTTCTTC
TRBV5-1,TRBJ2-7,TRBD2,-,CASSRTLAGVFYEQYF,TGCGCCAGCAGCCGCACACTAGCGGGAGTCTTTTACGAGCAGTACTTC
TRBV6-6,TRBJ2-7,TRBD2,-,CASSVGGGEQYF,TGTGCCAGCAGTGTCGGGGGGGGCGAGCAGTACTTC
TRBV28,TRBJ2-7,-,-,CASSLRQAYEQYF,TGTGCCAGCAGCCTTCGACAGGCCTACGAGCAGTACTTC
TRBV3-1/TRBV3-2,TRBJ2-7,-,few,CASSQASGEQYF,TGTGCCAGCAGCCAAGCTTCGGGGGAGCAGTACTTC
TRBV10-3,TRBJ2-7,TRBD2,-,CAISEPVGSGLTAQYF,TGTGCCATCAGTGAACCGGTGGGTAGCGGGCTCACCGCGCAGTACTTC
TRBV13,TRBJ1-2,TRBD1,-,CASSSLQADRAHNYGYTF,TGTGCCAGCAGCTCCCTCCAGGCGGACAGGGCCCATAACTATGGCTACACCTTC
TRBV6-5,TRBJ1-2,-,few,CASSREATYGYTF,TGTGCCAGTTCCAGGGAAGCTACCTATGGCTACACCTTC
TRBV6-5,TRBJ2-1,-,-,CASSSHLSSYNEQFF,TGTGCCAGCAGTTCCCACCTGAGCTCCTACAATGAGCAGTTCTTC
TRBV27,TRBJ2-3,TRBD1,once,CASSLLTGGTDTQYF,TGTGCCAGCAGTCTACTGACAGGGGGGACAGATACGCAGTATTTT
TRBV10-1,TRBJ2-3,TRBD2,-,CATSGGSTDTQYF,TGCGCCACCAGCGGGGGAAGCACAGATACGCAGTATTTT
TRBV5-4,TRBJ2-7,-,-,CASSSGLPYEQYF,TGTGCCAGCAGTTCTGGGCTTCCCTACGAGCAGTACTTC
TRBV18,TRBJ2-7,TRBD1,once,CASSWTGDHEQYF,TGTGCCAGCTCATGGACAGGGGACCACGAGCAGTACTTC